The rows below give T cell receptor beta chains drawn from one sample of a study of identical twins. TCRdb recomputed calls from the 5' RACE reads with MiXCR, one row per CDR3 protein. The repertoire holds some 660,000 distinct CDR3 sequences, with over 8.5% as singletons. The data also belong to a second study, concerning yellow fever vaccine responses in identical twins.

Material: PBMCs. The receptors here all came from a woman younger than 35 in good health. Both conserved end residues are part of each CDR3. The D gene is left open where the match is weak. Size is stated for part of the rows, as once, few or many counts, or as a class when the clone is expanded.

V gene,J gene,D gene,clone size,CDR3 DNA,CDR3 protein
TRBV2,TRBJ2-7,TRBD1,.,TGTGCCAGCAGTGAACCCGGGACAGGGTACGACGAGCAGTACTTC,CASSEPGTGYDEQYF
TRBV9,TRBJ1-2,.,few,TGTGCCAGCAGCTCAGACGGCGAAGCGGCCTATGGCTACACCTTC,CASSSDGEAAYGYTF
TRBV5-1,TRBJ2-7,.,many,TGCGCCAGCAGCCACGCCGCTAGTTCTTCAGACGAGCAGTACTTC,CASSHAASSSDEQYF
TRBV6-2/TRBV6-3,TRBJ2-7,.,.,TGTGCCAGCAGTTACACCCGAAGGGGCTACGAGCAGTACTTC,CASSYTRRGYEQYF
TRBV4-3,TRBJ2-1,TRBD2,many,TGCGCCAGCAGCCAAGACTCGGCGGGTAGCGGGATGGTCTTC,CASSQDSAGSGMVF
TRBV12-3/TRBV12-4,TRBJ2-4,TRBD1,many,TGTGCCAGAACGCGGACAGGGTGCTTGCCCAAAAACATTCAGTACTTC,CARTRTGCLPKNIQYF
TRBV7-9,TRBJ2-2,.,many,TGTGCCAGCAGCTTAGACAGGGGAGGGACCGGGGAGCTGTTTTTT,CASSLDRGGTGELFF
TRBV29-1,TRBJ2-7,.,many,TGCAGCGTCGGTGGGACAACAGTCGGCTACGAGCAGTACTTC,CSVGGTTVGYEQYF
TRBV24-1,TRBJ2-7,.,few,TGTGCCACCAGTGATTTGTGGGACGAGCAGTACTTC,CATSDLWDEQYF
TRBV21-1,TRBJ1-2,.,few,TGTGCCAGCCGGGGCAGGATACGCCCAAACTATGGCTACACCTTC,CASRGRIRPNYGYTF
TRBV5-5,TRBJ2-5,.,few,TGTGCCAGCAGCTTGGCACTCCTGGAAGAGACCCAGTACTTC,CASSLALLEETQYF
TRBV11-2,TRBJ2-3,.,.,TGTGCCAGCAGCTTAGGTTCCAGGGGTACAGATACGCAGTATTTT,CASSLGSRGTDTQYF
TRBV4-3,TRBJ2-1,.,few,TGCGCCAGCAGCCAAGGCCCCGGGGAGTTGATGAATGAGCAGTTCTTC,CASSQGPGELMNEQFF
TRBV10-2,TRBJ1-1,.,.,TGCGCCAGCAGATTCCGGGACAAGGGATCTACTTTCTTT,CASRFRDKGSTFF
TRBV14,TRBJ2-1,.,few,TGTGCCAGCAGCCAGGGTAGTAGCTCCTACAATGAGCAGTTCTTC,CASSQGSSSYNEQFF
TRBV7-2,TRBJ1-4,.,.,TGTGCCAGCAGCTTTCCCCGGGACCGTCATGAAAAACTGTTTTTT,CASSFPRDRHEKLFF
TRBV5-1,TRBJ2-5,TRBD2,.,TGCGCCAGCAGCTTAGACGGGACTAACCCAGAGACCCAGTACTTC,CASSLDGTNPETQYF
TRBV4-3,TRBJ2-1,TRBD2,few,TGCGCCAGCAGCCAACAAAGCGGGGCCTACAATGAGCAGTTCTTC,CASSQQSGAYNEQFF
TRBV6-1,TRBJ1-5,TRBD1,.,TGTGCCAGCAGACAGGGGTTCGGGAATCAGCCCCAGCATTTT,CASRQGFGNQPQHF
TRBV6-1,TRBJ2-3,.,few,TGTGCCAGCAGTGCCCGGGGGAATAGCGCAGATACGCAGTATTTT,CASSARGNSADTQYF
TRBV29-1,TRBJ2-7,.,.,TGCAGCGCGAAAAGTGGATTTGCGTCCTACGAGCAGTACTTC,CSAKSGFASYEQYF
TRBV20-1,TRBJ2-3,TRBD1,many,TGCAGTGCTAGAGGTCCGAGCAGGGGGATAGGAGATACGCAGTATTTT,CSARGPSRGIGDTQYF
TRBV3-1,TRBJ2-3,.,.,TGTGCCAGCAGCCAAGATGAGGGGCCAGATACGCAGTATTTT,CASSQDEGPDTQYF
TRBV12-3/TRBV12-4,TRBJ2-1,.,many,TGTGCCAGCAGTTTAGGTCCGCAGTTCTTC,CASSLGPQFF
TRBV6-1,TRBJ2-5,TRBD2,few,TGTGCCAGCAGCCACCGGGGACTAGCCATTGAGACCCAGTACTTC,CASSHRGLAIETQYF
TRBV6-5,TRBJ2-5,.,many,TGTGCCAGCAGTTACTCTGGGGGCCGGAAGACCCAGTACTTC,CASSYSGGRKTQYF
TRBV7-3,TRBJ2-3,TRBD2,few,TGTGCCAGCAGCTTGAGCGGGGGAACCTCGACAGATACGCAGTATTTT,CASSLSGGTSTDTQYF
TRBV7-9,TRBJ1-1,.,.,TGTGCCAGCAGCCGGGGACACTTTGAAGCTTTCTTT,CASSRGHFEAFF
TRBV7-9,TRBJ2-7,.,few,TGTGCCAGCAGTCTCCCCGGGAGAAACTACGAGCAGTACTTC,CASSLPGRNYEQYF
TRBV28,TRBJ2-7,.,.,TGTGCCAGCAGTTTCTCCTTGACTAGGGGATCCTACGAGCAGTACTTC,CASSFSLTRGSYEQYF
TRBV7-9,TRBJ2-7,TRBD1,many,TGTGCCAGCAGCTCCCGGGACAGCCAGGGGGAGCAGTACTTC,CASSSRDSQGEQYF
TRBV12-3/TRBV12-4,TRBJ2-7,TRBD1,many,TGTGCCAGCAGCCCCGGACAGGGACCCTACGAGCAGTACTTC,CASSPGQGPYEQYF
TRBV7-8,TRBJ1-4,.,few,TGTGCCAGCAGCACCACTACAGGGTCCCGTAGGAAAAAACTGTTTTTT,CASSTTTGSRRKKLFF
TRBV4-1,TRBJ2-4,.,few,TGCGCCAGCAGCCAAGATCGGGGGACAGTCAACATTCAGTACTTC,CASSQDRGTVNIQYF
TRBV29-1,TRBJ2-2,TRBD1,few,TGCAGCGGACGGAGACAGGGGGACACCGGGGAGCTGTTTTTT,CSGRRQGDTGELFF
TRBV20-1,TRBJ2-3,.,.,TGCAGTGCTAGCCTTAGCACAGATACGCAGTATTTT,CSASLSTDTQYF
TRBV27,TRBJ2-1,.,.,TGTGCCAGCAGTTCCCTAGGGGGACTCAATGAGCAGTTCTTC,CASSSLGGLNEQFF
TRBV11-3,TRBJ2-7,.,many,TGTGCCAGCAGCTCCGGACCCCGGGGGGCTGCAGAGCAGTACTTC,CASSSGPRGAAEQYF
TRBV6-1,TRBJ2-1,.,.,TGTGCCAGCAGTGATAGTAAAGCGGGTGAGCAGTTCTTC,CASSDSKAGEQFF
TRBV28,TRBJ2-5,.,.,TGTGCCAGCAGTTACCAGGGCTTGGGGACCCAGTACTTC,CASSYQGLGTQYF
TRBV4-1,TRBJ2-1,TRBD2,.,TGCGCCAGCAGCCAAGTCGGGGTGAGCGGGACCTCTCTTGATGAGCAGTTCTTC,CASSQVGVSGTSLDEQFF
TRBV27,TRBJ2-7,.,many,TGTGCCAGCAGTGACGGGTTTGAATACGAGCAGTACTTC,CASSDGFEYEQYF
TRBV7-8,TRBJ2-2,.,.,TGTGCCAGCAGCCGCAATGCGGTGGCCGGGGAGCTGTTTTTT,CASSRNAVAGELFF
TRBV11-2,TRBJ2-3,.,many,TGTGCCAGCAGCTCCAACGTCGCCGAGTATGATACGCAGTATTTT,CASSSNVAEYDTQYF
TRBV20-1,TRBJ2-2,.,.,TGCAGTGCTAGAGAGAGGGCTGGGGACACCGGGGAGCTGTTTTTT,CSARERAGDTGELFF
TRBV9,TRBJ2-1,.,few,TGTGCCAGCAGCGTAGTATCGGATGAGCAGTTCTTC,CASSVVSDEQFF
TRBV12-3/TRBV12-4,TRBJ1-4,.,.,TGTGCCAGCAGTTCAAGGACGGACCTGAGTGAAAAACTGTTTTTT,CASSSRTDLSEKLFF
TRBV27,TRBJ2-7,.,.,TGTGCCAGCAGTTCCGGGCGCGGTTCCTACGAGCAGTACTTC,CASSSGRGSYEQYF
TRBV7-8,TRBJ2-7,TRBD2,few,TGTGCCAGCAGCTTAATGGACGGGAGGGATTACGAGCAGTACTTC,CASSLMDGRDYEQYF
TRBV28,TRBJ2-7,.,few,TGTGCCAGCAGTTACCTTTGGGGGTCGGCCGAGCAGTACTTC,CASSYLWGSAEQYF
TRBV15,TRBJ1-6,TRBD1,.,TGTGCCACCAGCAGACAAAGGACAGGCTTGGGGTCACCCCTCCACTTT,CATSRQRTGLGSPLHF
TRBV7-3,TRBJ2-7,.,.,TGTGCCAGCAGCTTCACAGGGGGCGCATCGCTAGCGGGAGTTGGGTCCTACGAGCAGTACTTC,CASSFTGGASLAGVGSYEQYF
TRBV6-5,TRBJ2-1,TRBD2,few,TGTGCCAGCAGTTACTCTTACCGCGGGAGGGCCCAGTTCTTC,CASSYSYRGRAQFF
TRBV4-1,TRBJ2-2,TRBD1,many,TGCGCCAGCAGCCCGGACAGGGGAAACACCGGGGAGCTGTTTTTT,CASSPDRGNTGELFF